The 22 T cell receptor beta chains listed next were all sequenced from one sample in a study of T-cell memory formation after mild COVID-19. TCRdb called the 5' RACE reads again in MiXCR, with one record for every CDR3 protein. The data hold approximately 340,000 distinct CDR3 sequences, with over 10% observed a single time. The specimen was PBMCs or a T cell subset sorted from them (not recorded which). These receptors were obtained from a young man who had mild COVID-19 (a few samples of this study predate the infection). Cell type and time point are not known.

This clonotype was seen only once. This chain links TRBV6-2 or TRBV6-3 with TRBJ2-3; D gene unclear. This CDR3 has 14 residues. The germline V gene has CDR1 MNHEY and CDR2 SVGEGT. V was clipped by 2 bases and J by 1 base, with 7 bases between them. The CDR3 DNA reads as TGTGCCAGCAGTTACCTCGGGCGCACAGATACGCAGTATTTT. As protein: CASSYLGRTDTQYF.

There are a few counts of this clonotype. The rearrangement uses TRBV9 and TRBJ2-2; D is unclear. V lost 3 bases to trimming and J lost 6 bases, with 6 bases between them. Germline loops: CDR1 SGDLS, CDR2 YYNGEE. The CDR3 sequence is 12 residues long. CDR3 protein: CASSGPPGELFF. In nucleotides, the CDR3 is TGTGCCAGCAGCGGGCCCCCCGGGGAGCTGTTTTTT.

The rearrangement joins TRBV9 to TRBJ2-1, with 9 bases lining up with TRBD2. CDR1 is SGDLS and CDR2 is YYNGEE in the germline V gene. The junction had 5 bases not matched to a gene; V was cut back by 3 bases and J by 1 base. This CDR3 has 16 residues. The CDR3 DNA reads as TGTGCCAGCAGCGGAAGTAGCGGGGGTTCCTACAATGAGCAGTTCTTC. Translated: CASSGSSGGSYNEQFF.

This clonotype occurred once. The CDR3 sequence: CAINGGQGSPLHF. DNA for the CDR3: TGTGCCATCAATGGGGGCCAGGGGTCACCCCTCCACTTT. The V and J genes are TRBV10-3 and TRBJ1-6; tentatively, D is TRBD1 (6 bases). CDR1 and CDR2 (germline): ENHRY, SYGVKD. The CDR3 spans 13 residues. V was pared by 7 bases and J by 10 bases, with 14 bases between.

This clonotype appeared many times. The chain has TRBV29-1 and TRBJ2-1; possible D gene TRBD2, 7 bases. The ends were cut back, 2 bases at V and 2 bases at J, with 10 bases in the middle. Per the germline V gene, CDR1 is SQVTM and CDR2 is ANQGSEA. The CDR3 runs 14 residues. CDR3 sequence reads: CSVERGATYNEQFF. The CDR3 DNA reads TGCAGCGTTGAACGGGGGGCCACCTACAATGAGCAGTTCTTC.

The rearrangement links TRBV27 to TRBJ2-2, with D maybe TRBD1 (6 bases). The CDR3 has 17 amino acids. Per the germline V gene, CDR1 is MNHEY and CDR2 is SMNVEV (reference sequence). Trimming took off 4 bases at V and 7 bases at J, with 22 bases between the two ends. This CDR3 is CASSSYRPGQIDGELFF. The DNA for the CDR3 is TGTGCCAGCAGTTCCTACCGACCGGGACAAATTGACGGGGAGCTGTTTTTT.

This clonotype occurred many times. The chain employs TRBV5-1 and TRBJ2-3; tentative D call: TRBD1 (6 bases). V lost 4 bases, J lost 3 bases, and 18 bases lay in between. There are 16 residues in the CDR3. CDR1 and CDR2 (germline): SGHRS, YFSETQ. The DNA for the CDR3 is TGCGCCAGCAGCCATATATGGACGGGGACAACAGATACGCAGTATTTT. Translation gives CASSHIWTGTTDTQYF.

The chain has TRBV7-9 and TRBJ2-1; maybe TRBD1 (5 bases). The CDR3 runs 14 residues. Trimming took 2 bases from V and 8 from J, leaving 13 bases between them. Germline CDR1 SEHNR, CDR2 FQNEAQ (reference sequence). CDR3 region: CASSLLSGPYEQFF. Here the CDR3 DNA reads TGTGCCAGCAGCTTACTTTCAGGGCCCTATGAGCAGTTCTTC.

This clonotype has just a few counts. This CDR3 reads CAWSVRGNQPQHF. The DNA of the CDR3 is TGTGCCTGGAGTGTCCGAGGAAATCAGCCCCAGCATTTT. The J gene is TRBJ1-5, the V gene TRBV30; D remains unclear. The CDR3 consists of 13 residues. The germline gives CDR1 GTSNPN, CDR2 SVGIG (reference sequence). V was clipped by 0 bases and J by 4 bases, with 7 bases between them.

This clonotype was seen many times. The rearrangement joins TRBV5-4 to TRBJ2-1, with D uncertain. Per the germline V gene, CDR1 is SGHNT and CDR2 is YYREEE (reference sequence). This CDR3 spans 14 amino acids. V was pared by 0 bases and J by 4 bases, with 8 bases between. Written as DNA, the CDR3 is TGTGCCAGCAGCTTGGGGACGGAGTACAATGAGCAGTTCTTC. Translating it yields CASSLGTEYNEQFF.

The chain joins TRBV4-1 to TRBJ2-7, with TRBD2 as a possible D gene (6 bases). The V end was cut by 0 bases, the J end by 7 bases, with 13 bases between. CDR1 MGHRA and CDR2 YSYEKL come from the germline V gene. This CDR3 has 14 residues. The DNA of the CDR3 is TGCGCCAGCAGCCAAGAGGCGAAGGGGAGGGAGCAGTACTTC. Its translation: CASSQEAKGREQYF.

In nucleotides, the CDR3 is TGTGCCAGCAGCTTAGATGGTAGCGGGGGAGAGACCCAGTACTTC. Encoded protein: CASSLDGSGGETQYF. The chain employs TRBV11-2 and TRBJ2-5; TRBD2 agrees at 9 bases. Germline V gives CDR1 SGHAT, CDR2 FQNNGV. Losses at the gene ends were 0 bases for V and 4 bases for J; bases not matched to a gene: 3. The CDR3 has 15 residues.

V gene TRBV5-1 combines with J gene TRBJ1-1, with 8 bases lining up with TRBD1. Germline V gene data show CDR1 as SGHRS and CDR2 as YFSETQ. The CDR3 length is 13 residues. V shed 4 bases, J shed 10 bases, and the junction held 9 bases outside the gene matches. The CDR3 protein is CASSPGQGVRAFF. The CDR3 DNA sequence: TGCGCCAGCAGCCCCGGACAGGGTGTTCGAGCTTTCTTT.

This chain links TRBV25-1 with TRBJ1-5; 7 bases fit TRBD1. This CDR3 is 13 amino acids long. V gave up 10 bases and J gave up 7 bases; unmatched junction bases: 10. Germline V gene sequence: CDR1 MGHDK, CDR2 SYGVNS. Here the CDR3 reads CATSDRFGQPQHF. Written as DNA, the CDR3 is TGTGCCACCTCGGACAGGTTTGGACAGCCCCAGCATTTT.

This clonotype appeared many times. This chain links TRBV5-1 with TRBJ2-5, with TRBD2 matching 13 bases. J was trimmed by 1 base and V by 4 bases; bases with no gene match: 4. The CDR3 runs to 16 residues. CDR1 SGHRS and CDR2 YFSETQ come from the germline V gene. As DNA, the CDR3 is TGCGCCAGCAGCAGACTAGCGGGGGGCCTCCAAGAGACCCAGTACTTC. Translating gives CASSRLAGGLQETQYF.

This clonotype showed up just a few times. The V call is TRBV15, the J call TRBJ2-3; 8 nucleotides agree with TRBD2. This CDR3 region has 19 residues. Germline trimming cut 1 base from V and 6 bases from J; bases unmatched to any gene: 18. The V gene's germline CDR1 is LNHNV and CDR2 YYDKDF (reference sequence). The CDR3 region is CATSRGEFHGGGFADTQYF. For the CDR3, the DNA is TGTGCCACCAGCAGAGGAGAGTTTCATGGCGGGGGGTTTGCGGATACGCAGTATTTT.

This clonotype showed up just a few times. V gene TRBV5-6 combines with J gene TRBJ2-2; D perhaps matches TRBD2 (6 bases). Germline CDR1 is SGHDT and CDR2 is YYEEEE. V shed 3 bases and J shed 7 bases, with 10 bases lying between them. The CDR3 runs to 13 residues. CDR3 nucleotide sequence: TGTGCCAGCAGCTCTGGGGGGAACGGGGAGCTGTTTTTT. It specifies CASSSGGNGELFF.

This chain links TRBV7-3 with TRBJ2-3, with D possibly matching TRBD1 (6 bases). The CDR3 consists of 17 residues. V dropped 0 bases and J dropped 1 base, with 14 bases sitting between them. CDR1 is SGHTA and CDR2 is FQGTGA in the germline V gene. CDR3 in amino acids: CASSLTKGTTGTDTQYF. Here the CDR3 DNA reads TGTGCCAGCAGCTTAACGAAGGGGACAACGGGCACAGATACGCAGTATTTT.

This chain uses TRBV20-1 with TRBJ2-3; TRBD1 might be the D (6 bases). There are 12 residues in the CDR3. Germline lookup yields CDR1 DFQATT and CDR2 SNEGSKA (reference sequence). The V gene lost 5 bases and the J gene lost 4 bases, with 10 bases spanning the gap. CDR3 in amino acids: CSAGNRADTQYF. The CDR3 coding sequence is TGCAGTGCTGGAAACAGGGCAGATACGCAGTATTTT.

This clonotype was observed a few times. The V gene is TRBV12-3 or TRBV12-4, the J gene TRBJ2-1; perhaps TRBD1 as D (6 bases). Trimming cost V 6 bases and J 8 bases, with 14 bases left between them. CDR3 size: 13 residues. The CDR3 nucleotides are TGTGCCAGCAGCAAACAGGGAATCCATGAGCAGTTCTTC. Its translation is CASSKQGIHEQFF.

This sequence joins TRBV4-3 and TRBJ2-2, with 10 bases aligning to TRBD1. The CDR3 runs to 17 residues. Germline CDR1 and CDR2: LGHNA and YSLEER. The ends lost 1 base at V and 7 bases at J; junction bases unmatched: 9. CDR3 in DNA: TGCGCCAGCAGCCAAGGACGTGGGACAGGGGATATCGGGGAGCTGTTTTTT. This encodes CASSQGRGTGDIGELFF.

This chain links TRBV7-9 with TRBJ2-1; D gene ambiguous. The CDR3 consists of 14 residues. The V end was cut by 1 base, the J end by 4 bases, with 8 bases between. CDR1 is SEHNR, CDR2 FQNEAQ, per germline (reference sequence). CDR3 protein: CASSLEGRYNEQFF. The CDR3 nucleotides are TGTGCCAGCAGCTTAGAAGGCAGATACAATGAGCAGTTCTTC.